These 13 T cell receptor beta chains originate from one sample sequenced in a study of intratumoral heterogeneity in liver cancer. Profiling relied on immunoSEQ multiplex PCR, and the TCRdb table lists in-frame clones only, not all of them. The data hold 5,500 to 7,500 clones, with approximately 62% observed a single time. Sample: tumor-adjacent normal tissue, taken before any cancer treatment. The receptors were sampled from a man in his 70s with hepatocellular carcinoma.

This clone was picked up one time. CDR3 nucleotides: TGTGCTAGTGGTTTTGCCTTAAATAGCAATCAGCCCCAGCATTTT. Translation gives CASGFALNSNQPQHF. The V call is TRBV12-5, the J call TRBJ1-5; no clear D gene. The CDR3 sequence is 15 residues long. Germline V gene data show CDR1 as LGHNT and CDR2 as FRNRAP. Trimming took off 3 bases at V and 0 bases at J, with 9 bases between the two ends.

The CDR3 DNA sequence: TGTGCCAGCAGCCAAGGACAGGGATTCAACTACGAGCAGTACTTC. This encodes CASSQGQGFNYEQYF. The gene calls are TRBV7-2 and TRBJ2-7; 8 positions agree with TRBD1. Per the germline V gene, CDR1 is SGHTA and CDR2 is FQGNSA. V was clipped by 5 bases and J by 3 bases; unmatched bases: 9. The CDR3 runs 15 residues.

The V gene is TRBV6-6, the J gene TRBJ2-1; TRBD2 matches at 9 bases. Germline V gives CDR1 MNHNY, CDR2 SVGAGI (reference sequence). After removal of 5 bases from V and 4 bases from J, the junction contained 9 bases not matched to a gene. The CDR3 covers 16 residues. CDR3 protein: CASSPRGGLSYNEQFF. DNA of the CDR3: TGTGCCAGCAGTCCGCGGGGGGGCCTAAGTTACAATGAGCAGTTCTTC.

The DNA for the CDR3 is TGTGCCAGCAGCCGAACTGACAGGGGAGGTCAGCCCCAGCATTTT. It codes for CASSRTDRGGQPQHF. The V gene is TRBV4-2, the J gene TRBJ1-5, with TRBD1 identical over 8 bases. Losses at the gene ends were 4 bases for V and 6 bases for J; bases not matched to a gene: 8. The germline V gene encodes CDR1 LGHNA and CDR2 YNFKEQ. The CDR3 is 15 amino acids.

V and J are TRBV19 and TRBJ1-2; a weak D match, TRBD1 (5 bases). V shed 9 bases and J shed 0 bases, with 14 bases lying between them. This CDR3 region has 14 residues. Germline V gene data show CDR1 as LNHDA and CDR2 as SQIVND (reference sequence). The CDR3 coding sequence is TGTGCCAGCAACCAGGGTATAGCTAACTATGGCTACACCTTC. This sequence encodes CASNQGIANYGYTF.

The CDR3 DNA is TGTGCCAGCAGTTACGGGGTCGGGACTAGCGGGGGTGTCCGGGGCACAGATACGCAGTATTTT. As protein: CASSYGVGTSGGVRGTDTQYF. The V and J genes are TRBV6-2 or TRBV6-3 and TRBJ2-3, with 14 bases lining up with TRBD2. The CDR3 runs 21 residues. Germline V gene data show CDR1 as MNHEY and CDR2 as SVGEGT. The V gene end was trimmed by 2 bases and the J gene end by 1 base; junction bases not matched to a gene: 14.

The rearrangement joins TRBV7-3 to TRBJ2-6, with unresolved D. V lost 3 bases and J 0 bases, leaving 3 bases between the germline ends. CDR3 size: 14 residues. From germline, CDR1 is SGHTA and CDR2 FQGTGA. Here the CDR3 reads CASSFFSGANVLTF. As DNA, the CDR3 is TGTGCCAGCAGCTTCTTCTCTGGGGCCAACGTCCTGACTTTC.

The chain recombines TRBV6-5 with TRBJ2-3; no definite D call. Trimming shortened V by 8 bases and J by 3 bases, and 12 bases separated the two germline ends. Germline V CDR1 and CDR2: MNHEY, SVGAGI. The CDR3 is made up of 13 amino acids. DNA for the CDR3: TGTGCCAGCGGAAGGAGTGAAACAGATACGCAGTATTTT. Protein product: CASGRSETDTQYF.

This clone was seen a few times. The V call is TRBV6-5, the J call TRBJ2-3; either TRBD1 or TRBD2 may fit D (7 bases each). The CDR3 loop spans 15 amino acids. V gave up 5 bases and J gave up 4 bases, with 16 bases separating them. Germline V gene sequence: CDR1 MNHEY, CDR2 SVGAGI. The CDR3 bases are TGTGCCAGCAGTCGAACAGGGGAGGGTGCAGATACGCAGTATTTT. Translated, it gives CASSRTGEGADTQYF.

On this clone: Because the CDR3's place on the DNA is in doubt, the DNA is left out and the CDR3 is given as listed by TCRdb. The chain joins TRBV7-2 to TRBJ2-7; the listed D gene, TRBD1, was not tested against the DNA. The CDR3 spans 16 amino acids, including both terminal residues. Per germline, CDR1 SGHTA and CDR2 FQGNSA. The CDR3 region is CASSQGGTFGAYEQYF.

By share, this clone ranks as medium-sized. The chain carries TRBV5-6 and TRBJ1-1; the match to TRBD1 covers 9 bases. Germline-derived CDR1 and CDR2 are SGHDT and YYEEEE. The V and J ends lost 4 bases and 1 base, in that order; junction bases with no gene match: 8. The CDR3 spans 16 residues. Here the CDR3 reads CASSRDRDLSNTEAFF. The CDR3 DNA is TGTGCCAGCAGCCGGGACAGGGATTTGTCGAACACTGAAGCTTTCTTT.

This clone was seen only a few times. The chain is built from TRBV10-3 and TRBJ1-1; D unresolved. Per the germline V gene, CDR1 is ENHRY and CDR2 is SYGVKD. This CDR3 is built from 12 residues. V was pared by 3 bases and J by 11 bases, with 13 bases between. The CDR3 bases are TGTGCCATCAGTGATCCAGGAAATTTGGCTTTCTTT. Its translation is CAISDPGNLAFF.

This clone has more than one count but fewer than ten. The same CDR3 arises from other DNA sequences in this sample as well. V is TRBV5-1 and J is TRBJ1-1, with TRBD1 matching over 7 bases. Germline CDR1 is SGHRS and CDR2 is YFSETQ. V shed 0 bases and J 5 bases; nucleotides not matched to a gene: 4. The CDR3 is 14 residues long. The CDR3 sequence: CASSLASGGTEAFF. In nucleotides, the CDR3 is TGCGCCAGCAGCTTGGCCTCAGGGGGAACTGAAGCTTTCTTT.